The 2 T cell receptor beta chains below come from one sample, sequenced in a study of radiotherapy plus CTLA-4 blockade in lung cancer. This table comes from immunoSEQ multiplex PCR, and its TCRdb copy is limited to in-frame clones, with some not included. Of about 31,000 clones listed, roughly 70% are singletons. Source: peripheral blood, taken from a patient treated with radiotherapy plus ipilimumab. Receptors were obtained from a human donor with non-small cell lung cancer whose response to radiotherapy plus ipilimumab could not be evaluated.

The chain is built from TRBV5-4 and TRBJ1-1; no reliable D call. Germline loops: CDR1 SGHNT, CDR2 YYREEE (reference sequence). The length of the CDR3 is 14 residues. V dropped 0 bases and J dropped 2 bases, with 8 bases sitting between them. The CDR3 spells CASSLARGNTEAFF. The CDR3 DNA sequence: TGTGCCAGCAGCTTGGCGCGGGGAAACACTGAAGCTTTCTTT. The complete variable domain, with remaining parts taken from reference TRBV5-4 and TRBJ1-1, reads ETGVTQSPTHLIKTRGQQVTLRCSSQSGHNTVSWYQQALGQGPQFIFQYYREEENGRGNFPPRFSGLQFPNYSSELNVNALELDDSALYLCASSLARGNTEAFFGQGTRLTVV.

The V gene is TRBV5-8, the J gene TRBJ2-5; D perhaps matches TRBD1 (6 bases). There are 13 residues in the CDR3. Between the trimmed V and J ends, which lost 4 bases and 2 bases, there was a span of 9 bases. The germline V gene has CDR1 SGHTS and CDR2 YDEGEE. The CDR3 bases are TGTGCCAGCAGCCAGGGGATGCAAGAGACCCAGTACTTC. Translation: CASSQGMQETQYF.